The 10 T cell receptor beta chains reported below all come from one sample, sequenced in a study of early T cells in non-severe SARS-CoV-2 infection. TCRdb re-analysed the 5' RACE reads in MiXCR, keeping a single row per CDR3 protein. The repertoire includes 40,000 to 55,000 distinct CDR3 sequences, 13% of them detected once, and roughly 10% sits in the top ten. The sequenced material came from whole blood. The receptors stem from an adult who was a healthcare worker with PCR-confirmed SARS-CoV-2 infection or an uninfected control (not recorded which).

This clonotype was recorded a few times. The J gene is TRBJ1-5, the V gene TRBV6-5, with 7 nucleotides matching TRBD1. Per germline, CDR1 MNHEY and CDR2 SVGAGI. The CDR3 covers 17 residues. The V segment lost 4 bases and the J segment 4 bases; nucleotides outside the gene matches: 13. The CDR3 sequence is CASSFGTARSKNQPQHF. The CDR3 coding sequence is TGTGCCAGCAGTTTTGGGACAGCCAGGTCTAAGAATCAGCCCCAGCATTTT.

This clonotype was observed many times. The V call is TRBV2, the J call TRBJ2-1, with a weak D call TRBD1 (5 bases). This CDR3 has 14 amino acids. The V gene's germline CDR1 is SNHLY and CDR2 FYNNEI. The V end lost 6 bases, the J end lost 3 bases, and 12 bases lay between the germline ends. The CDR3 loop is CASRTQENYNEQFF. In DNA form, the CDR3 reads TGTGCCAGCAGAACACAGGAGAACTACAATGAGCAGTTCTTC.

The chain uses TRBV6-6 and TRBJ2-7; no clear D. The CDR3 loop spans 13 amino acids. Per the germline V gene, CDR1 is MNHNY and CDR2 is SVGAGI (reference sequence). Deletions cut 5 bases from V and 4 bases from J, with 12 bases between. In DNA form, the CDR3 reads TGTGCCAGCAGTCCTACCGTCCTATACGAGCAGTACTTC. Translated: CASSPTVLYEQYF.

This clonotype was recorded many times. The chain uses TRBV9 and TRBJ2-1; 8 nucleotides agree with TRBD2. V gave up 4 bases and J gave up 5 bases; unmatched junction bases: 29. The CDR3 length is 22 residues. Looked up from germline, CDR1 is SGDLS and CDR2 is YYNGEE. The CDR3 DNA reads as TGTGCCAGCAGCCCCGTCAAGGGACTAGTTTTCGGGCTAGTTGCTAGGGACAATGAGCAGTTCTTC. Translating it yields CASSPVKGLVFGLVARDNEQFF.

Ten or more counts support this clonotype. The chain couples TRBV20-1 to TRBJ1-1; D uncertain. The CDR3 length is 12 residues. V was clipped by 6 bases and J by 11 bases, with 19 bases between them. The germline V gene has CDR1 DFQATT and CDR2 SNEGSKA (reference sequence). The CDR3 reads CSARIRGGTAFF. The CDR3 DNA is TGCAGTGCACGTATTCGAGGTGGTACGGCTTTCTTT.

This clonotype was seen many times. V is TRBV5-1 and J is TRBJ2-7, with 11 positions matching TRBD2. V was pared by 0 bases and J by 5 bases, with 13 bases of the junction left unmatched. Germline CDR1 and CDR2: SGHRS and YFSETQ. This CDR3 is 18 amino acids long. The CDR3 region is CASSLALVLAGGPNEQYF. Written as DNA, the CDR3 is TGCGCCAGCAGCTTGGCCCTCGTATTAGCGGGGGGGCCCAACGAGCAGTACTTC.

The chain couples TRBV29-1 to TRBJ2-3; 7 nucleotides match TRBD1. V shed 2 bases, J shed 6 bases, and the junction held 14 bases outside the gene matches. Germline loops: CDR1 SQVTM, CDR2 ANQGSEA. The CDR3 is 16 amino acids. CDR3 amino acids: CSVEPYSTGPRDTQYF. CDR3 DNA sequence: TGCAGCGTTGAACCCTACTCGACAGGGCCCCGGGATACGCAGTATTTT.

This clonotype appeared many times. The chain uses TRBV7-9 and TRBJ2-3, with a tentative D call TRBD1 (6 bases). V gave up 7 bases and J gave up 3 bases, with 11 bases separating them. CDR1 SEHNR and CDR2 FQNEAQ come from the germline V gene (reference sequence). This CDR3 comprises 13 residues. CDR3 loop: CASTGAITDTQYF. The CDR3, as DNA: TGTGCCAGCACAGGGGCCATTACAGATACGCAGTATTTT.

This clonotype was observed at least ten times. This rearrangement joins TRBV6-6 to TRBJ1-1; tentatively, D is TRBD1 (5 bases). The germline CDR1 and CDR2 sequences are MNHNY and SVGAGI (reference sequence). The CDR3 spans 14 residues. V gave up 6 bases and J gave up 1 base, with 12 bases separating them. CDR3: CASRTSGPNTEAFF. In DNA, the CDR3 is TGTGCCAGCAGAACCTCAGGGCCGAACACTGAAGCTTTCTTT.

This clonotype appeared a few times. V usage is TRBV10-3 and J usage is TRBJ2-3; no reliable D call. This CDR3 contains 15 residues. Between the trimmed V and J ends, which lost 2 bases and 2 bases, there was a span of 11 bases. The germline V gene has CDR1 ENHRY and CDR2 SYGVKD. The CDR3 region is CAISEDGSDTDTQYF. The CDR3 DNA sequence: TGTGCCATCAGTGAGGACGGGTCAGACACAGATACGCAGTATTTT.